The rows below give T cell receptor beta chains drawn from one sample of a study of T cells in Graves' hyperthyroidism and ophthalmopathy. One entry per CDR3 protein results from TCRdb running MiXCR on the multiplex PCR reads. The data contain hundreds of thousands of distinct CDR3 sequences, under 60% of them seen just once; the ten biggest clones take up 8.2%. The sequencing input was peripheral blood or thyroid tissue (not recorded which). The receptors were sampled from a woman in her late teens or twenties with Graves' hyperthyroidism. The conserved cysteine and the conserved F or W are not part of the CDR3 here. The order of the fields is J gene, V gene, CDR3 protein.

>TRBJ2-7|TRBV11-1
ASSLGGRGVDYEQY
>TRBJ1-6|TRBV5-1
ASSSDRESLH
>TRBJ2-7|TRBV19
ASMDGGSAYEQY
>TRBJ1-5|TRBV12-3/TRBV12-4
ASSLTRHQPQH
>TRBJ2-5|TRBV7-2
ASSSETHQETQY
>TRBJ1-5|TRBV10-3
AISADSGNQPQH
>TRBJ2-5|TRBV7-2
ASSGLVTGVMETQY
>TRBJ2-7|TRBV19
ASSIAPSDSYEQY
>TRBJ1-5|TRBV7-9
ASSLEGGYQPQH
>TRBJ2-7|TRBV9
ASSRDRGVYEQY
>TRBJ1-5|TRBV20-1
SARYAGGNQPQH
>TRBJ1-2|TRBV4-1
ASSPLDADGYT
>TRBJ1-4|TRBV24-1
ASSDPGTTNEKLF
>TRBJ2-5|TRBV7-9
ASSLYGSPQETQY
>TRBJ1-1|TRBV20-1
SLRGQENTEAF
>TRBJ1-5|TRBV19
ATTDSKRQPQH
>TRBJ1-1|TRBV12-3/TRBV12-4
ASSRAEGTEAF
>TRBJ1-3|TRBV15
ATSRGGANSGNTIY
>TRBJ1-2|TRBV6-6
ASRAQAVGGYT
>TRBJ2-7|TRBV10-3
AIGLAGLNEQY
>TRBJ2-7|TRBV10-3
AISETQAGAPLEQY
>TRBJ2-3|TRBV29-1
SVGGQGSTDTQY
>TRBJ2-7|TRBV9
ASSVEWKSEQY
>TRBJ1-1|TRBV10-3
AISDGRDAF
>TRBJ1-5|TRBV10-3
AISDGPEQPQH
>TRBJ1-4|TRBV12-3/TRBV12-4
ASSPRTGGGEKLF
>TRBJ1-5|TRBV7-8
ASSFREGSNQPQH
>TRBJ1-6|TRBV7-2
ASGQADSPLH
>TRBJ1-2|TRBV3-1
ASTNPSVTHGYT
>TRBJ1-2|TRBV9
ASSPYGSGVSYGYT
>TRBJ1-2|TRBV25-1
ASSDTSDRAGYT
>TRBJ1-4|TRBV24-1
ATSDAGQGGGEKLF
>TRBJ1-2|TRBV25-1
ASSYDGRYGYT
>TRBJ2-7|TRBV29-1
SVASRVSREQY
>TRBJ2-5|TRBV7-9
ATARQGAAQETQY
>TRBJ2-5|TRBV10-3
AISASSVYETQY
>TRBJ1-1|TRBV29-1
SVWDRFMNTEAF
>NA|TRBV25-1
ASSEWNGRYNEQF
>TRBJ1-2|TRBV13
ASSRQGARGYT
>TRBJ2-2|TRBV20-1
SARGRGSTGELF
>TRBJ1-2|TRBV7-8
ASSLVGQGQGYT
>TRBJ2-7|TRBV29-1
SVAPFQDEQY
>TRBJ1-6|TRBV12-3/TRBV12-4
ASSLTGISPLH
>TRBJ2-5|TRBV24-1
ATSDYGAGVGETQY
>TRBJ2-7|TRBV7-9
ASSGDRVKSSYEQY
>TRBJ1-4|TRBV7-9
ASSAGQVVNEKLF
>TRBJ1-5|TRBV7-2
ASSLVFADSNQPQH